Listed here is a single T cell receptor (beta chain). What it recognizes is unknown. The data originate from a study of shared clonotypes between healthy human individuals. Study-level points and caveats: Compared with clonotypes that all four donors shared, non-shared clonotypes had lower generation probabilities.

Sorted-subset replicate PCR reactions contained approximately 190 ng DNA, corresponding to approximately 30,000 T cell genomes. Only in-frame clones appear in the TCRdb table, and some are missing; sequencing was by immunoSEQ multiplex PCR. The sample lists a few million clones; roughly 92% were seen once. CD4+ cells underwent separation, giving CD45RA+ naive and CD45RA-negative memory subsets. The CDR3 is 17 residues long. V lost 5 bases, J lost 4 bases, and 7 bases stayed unmatched. CDR1 and CDR2 from the germline V gene are LNHDA and SQIVND (reference sequence). This TCR was sampled from a man aged 18 to 30 in good health. Specimen: naive CD4+ T cells sorted from blood. Described subset: CD45RA+ positively selected. The chain carries TRBV19 and TRBJ2-3, with TRBD2 identical over 15 bases. CDR3 DNA: TGTGCCAGTAGTCCAAGGACTAGCGGGAGGGCCCCAGATACGCAGTATTTT. It yields the protein CASSPRTSGRAPDTQYF.